The present T cell receptor beta chain was sequenced within a study of long-term antiretroviral therapy in people with HIV. The authors ran the immunoSEQ assay, v3.0, at survey level. Clones were read by immunoSEQ multiplex PCR, and TCRdb kept only the in-frame ones, dropping some. The sample yields about 27,000 clones, around four fifths seen once. This CDR3 has 14 residues. V was pared by 0 bases and J by 6 bases, with 12 bases between. Germline lookup yields CDR1 SGHRS and CDR2 YFSETQ. The source is a man younger than 35 with HIV. V is TRBV5-1 and J is TRBJ2-5; weak D call: TRBD1 (6 bases). The input for sequencing was unsorted PBMCs, taken 0.8 years before starting antiretroviral therapy. In DNA, the CDR3 is TGCGCCAGCAGCTTGGACCCAGGGGTGAAGACCCAGTACTTC. Its translation is CASSLDPGVKTQYF.